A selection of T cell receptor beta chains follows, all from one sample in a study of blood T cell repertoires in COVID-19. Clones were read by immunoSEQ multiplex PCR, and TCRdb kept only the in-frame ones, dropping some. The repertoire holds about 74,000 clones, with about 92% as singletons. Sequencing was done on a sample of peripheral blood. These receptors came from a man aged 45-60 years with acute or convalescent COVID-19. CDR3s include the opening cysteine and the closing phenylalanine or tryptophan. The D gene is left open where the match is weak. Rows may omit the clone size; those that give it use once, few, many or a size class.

TGTGCCAGCAGTGACGGGGCAGGCAATTCACCCCTCCACTTT,CASSDGAGNSPLHF,.,TRBV6-4,once,TRBJ1-6,14
TGTGCCAGCAGCCCGACAGGCTCTGGAAACACCATATATTTT,CASSPTGSGNTIYF,.,TRBV27,.,TRBJ1-3,14
TGTGCCAGCAGTTTATTGGTAGCGGCGACCACCGGGGAGCTGTTTTTT,CASSLLVAATTGELFF,.,TRBV27,.,TRBJ2-2,16
TGTGCCAGCAGCTCGGGTCCTAATAGAAACACTGAAGCTTTCTTT,CASSSGPNRNTEAFF,.,TRBV7-2,.,TRBJ1-1,15
TGTGCCAGCAGTCAGGGGGCGACTGGAAACACCATATATTTT,CASSQGATGNTIYF,TRBD1,TRBV27,.,TRBJ1-3,14
TGTGCTAGTAGTAAGGGGGCAGGAAACACCATATATTTT,CASSKGAGNTIYF,TRBD1,TRBV12-5,.,TRBJ1-3,13
TGCGCCAGCAGCTTGGCGGGAGAAGCCTACAATGAGCAGTTCTTC,CASSLAGEAYNEQFF,.,TRBV5-1,.,TRBJ2-1,15
TGTGCCAGCAGCCAAGATCTGGGGAGCAATGAGCAGTTCTTC,CASSQDLGSNEQFF,.,TRBV3-1/TRBV3-2,.,TRBJ2-1,14
TGTGCCAGTAGTTCCACAGGGGCCACAGATACGCAGTATTTT,CASSSTGATDTQYF,TRBD1,TRBV19,.,TRBJ2-3,14
TGCAGCGTCGGACTAGCGGGAGGGGTAGCCAAAAACATTCAGTACTTC,CSVGLAGGVAKNIQYF,TRBD2,TRBV29-1,.,TRBJ2-4,16
TGTGCCATCAGTCGGGACTACACAGATACGCAGTATTTT,CAISRDYTDTQYF,TRBD2,TRBV10-3,.,TRBJ2-3,13